Following are 27 T cell receptor beta chains from one sample sequenced in a study of regulatory T cells in long-lasting Graves disease. Time point specified: newly diagnosed GD, antithyroid drugs for less than 3 months. The TCR library used RNA extracted from PBMCs. Researchers made TCR beta libraries by using iRepertoire HTBI primers and running Arm-PCR on CDR3 regions. TCRdb re-called the multiplex PCR reads through MiXCR, storing one row per CDR3 protein. In the table there are about 610,000 distinct CDR3 sequences, approximately 16% of which are singletons. The same sample was also used in a study of T cells in Graves' hyperthyroidism and ophthalmopathy.

Sequenced here: peripheral blood mononuclear cells (PBMCs), sampled at new diagnosis, from a patient treated with antithyroid drugs. The receptors were sampled from a man younger than 35 with Graves disease.

This clonotype appeared many times. The V gene is TRBV29-1, the J gene TRBJ1-1, with a tentative D call TRBD1 (5 bases). CDR1 is SQVTM, CDR2 ANQGSEA, per germline. V lost 0 bases to trimming and J lost 5 bases, with 13 bases between them. The CDR3 is 14 amino acids. CDR3 region: CSVEDLDAGTEAFF. CDR3 nucleotides: TGCAGCGTTGAAGATCTCGACGCAGGGACTGAAGCTTTCTTT.

This clonotype was counted ten times or more. The chain carries TRBV24-1 and TRBJ2-5; 13 bases agree with TRBD2. This CDR3 is built from 16 residues. CDR1 is KGHDR, CDR2 SFDVKD, per germline. Trimming at V came to 0 bases and at J to 4 bases, leaving 1 base not matched to a gene. CDR3 nucleotide sequence: TGTGCCACCAGTGATTTGAGGACTAGCGGGAGAGAGACCCAGTACTTC. Translated, it gives CATSDLRTSGRETQYF.

J is TRBJ2-7 and V is TRBV7-9; D is ambiguous. Germline V gene lookup returns CDR1 SEHNR and CDR2 FQNEAQ (reference sequence). There are 13 residues in the CDR3. Trimming took 5 bases from V and 0 from J, leaving 8 bases between them. Here the CDR3 DNA reads TGTGCCAGCAGCCGCATGAGCTCCTACGAGCAGTACTTC. This codes for CASSRMSSYEQYF.

This chain uses TRBV20-1 with TRBJ1-5; a possible D gene is TRBD1 (5 bases). CDR1 and CDR2 (germline): DFQATT, SNEGSKA (reference sequence). This CDR3 contains 18 residues. Trimming pared 5 bases from V and 5 bases from J, leaving 28 bases between. In DNA, the CDR3 is TGCAGTGCTTCCCCCTTGAAGGAGTCGGGGCGGATTGATCAGCCCCAGCATTTT. Translating it yields CSASPLKESGRIDQPQHF.

The V call is TRBV6-1, the J call TRBJ1-1; 10 nucleotides line up with TRBD1. The V segment lost 5 bases and the J segment 5 bases; nucleotides outside the gene matches: 11. The CDR3 sequence is 16 residues long. CDR1 MNHNS and CDR2 SASEGT come from the germline V gene. This CDR3 is CASSPRQGAAGTEAFF. For the CDR3, the DNA is TGTGCCAGCAGTCCGAGACAGGGGGCCGCCGGGACTGAAGCTTTCTTT.

This clonotype was detected many times. This chain uses TRBV27 with TRBJ1-1, with 7 bases that match TRBD1. Unmatched junction bases numbered 8, after V lost 4 bases and J lost 3 bases. CDR3 length: 15 residues. Germline V gene sequence: CDR1 MNHEY, CDR2 SMNVEV (reference sequence). The CDR3 sequence: CASSSEYRGYTEAFF. CDR3 DNA: TGTGCCAGCAGTTCGGAATACAGGGGTTACACTGAAGCTTTCTTT.

This chain joins TRBV5-1 and TRBJ2-2; possibly TRBD2 for D (6 bases). The V gene's germline CDR1 is SGHRS and CDR2 YFSETQ. The CDR3 consists of 16 residues. The V end lost 4 bases, the J end lost 5 bases, and 18 bases lay between the germline ends. The CDR3 is CASSKTPSEGTGELFF. The CDR3 DNA follows: TGCGCCAGCAGCAAAACCCCTAGCGAGGGAACCGGGGAGCTGTTTTTT.

This clonotype was recorded many times. V and J are TRBV20-1 and TRBJ2-7; 7 bases align to TRBD1. Trimming cost V 7 bases and J 4 bases; bases outside gene matches: 10. The length of the CDR3 is 13 residues. The germline V gene has CDR1 DFQATT and CDR2 SNEGSKA (reference sequence). This CDR3 is CSGDRAEAYEQYF. In DNA form, the CDR3 reads TGCAGTGGCGACAGGGCGGAGGCTTACGAGCAGTACTTC.

This clonotype has just a few counts. The rearrangement uses TRBV7-3 and TRBJ1-2, with 9 bases lining up with TRBD1. The CDR3 covers 13 residues. The V and J ends lost 5 bases and 6 bases, in that order; junction bases with no gene match: 4. In germline, CDR1 is SGHTA, CDR2 FQGTGA. In nucleotides, the CDR3 is TGTGCCAGCAGCGGGACAGGGACGAATGGCTACACCTTC. Amino acids: CASSGTGTNGYTF.

This clonotype turned up a few times. The J gene is TRBJ1-1, the V gene TRBV2; D is possibly TRBD1 (6 bases). CDR1 is SNHLY and CDR2 is FYNNEI in the germline V gene. This CDR3 has 16 amino acids. Trimming took 6 bases from V and 1 from J, leaving 18 bases between them. For the CDR3, the DNA is TGTGCCAGCAGAGCCCTTCCCTGGACAGCGAACACTGAAGCTTTCTTT. Translating gives CASRALPWTANTEAFF.

This clonotype was picked up many times. This chain connects TRBV18 to TRBJ1-2; D is undetermined. CDR1 KGHSH and CDR2 LQKENI come from the germline V gene. The CDR3 runs to 12 residues. V dropped 6 bases and J dropped 7 bases, with 12 bases sitting between them. Here the CDR3 reads CASSPDTAGYTF. The CDR3 nucleotides are TGTGCCAGCTCCCCAGACACGGCTGGCTACACCTTC.

The gene calls are TRBV19 and TRBJ2-1; 10 bases line up with TRBD2. This CDR3 has 15 residues. The ends lost 4 bases at V and 9 bases at J; junction bases unmatched: 9. CDR1 LNHDA and CDR2 SQIVND come from the germline V gene (reference sequence). CDR3 loop: CASSTYSGRHTEQFF. The CDR3 DNA reads as TGTGCCAGTAGTACCTATAGCGGGAGGCACACTGAGCAGTTCTTC.

The chain uses TRBV29-1 and TRBJ2-5, with a tentative D call TRBD1 (7 bases). V was trimmed by 7 bases and J by 4 bases, leaving 10 bases between them. The CDR3 runs 11 residues. Germline-derived CDR1 and CDR2 are SQVTM and ANQGSEA. The CDR3 bases are TGCAGCGCCCAGGGGGGAGAGACCCAGTACTTC. This sequence encodes CSAQGGETQYF.

This clonotype came up a few times. The chain couples TRBV10-1 to TRBJ2-1; 11 bases fit TRBD1. The V gene end was trimmed by 4 bases and the J gene end by 2 bases; junction bases not matched to a gene: 7. Germline V gene sequence: CDR1 WNHNN, CDR2 SYGVQD (reference sequence). The CDR3 runs 17 residues. In nucleotides, the CDR3 is TGCGCCAGCAGTGGCCCCGGGACAGGGGGGACCTACAATGAGCAGTTCTTC. It translates to CASSGPGTGGTYNEQFF.

This clonotype was picked up a small number of times. The chain recombines TRBV20-1 with TRBJ1-6; 9 bases align to TRBD1. V lost 3 bases to trimming and J lost 10 bases; unmatched junction nucleotides: 7. The CDR3 is 14 residues long. Per the germline V gene, CDR1 is DFQATT and CDR2 is SNEGSKA (reference sequence). Here the CDR3 reads CSARGTGSGSPLHF. CDR3 nucleotides: TGCAGTGCTAGGGGGACAGGGTCGGGATCACCCCTCCACTTT.

This clonotype was detected ten times or more. The genes are TRBV2 and TRBJ2-6; 9 bases map to TRBD1. The CDR3 has 16 amino acids. The V gene's germline CDR1 is SNHLY and CDR2 FYNNEI. After removal of 6 bases from V and 4 bases from J, the junction contained 7 bases not matched to a gene. CDR3 residues: CASSLQGARGANVLTF. DNA of the CDR3: TGTGCCAGCAGCCTACAGGGGGCGAGGGGGGCCAACGTCCTGACTTTC.

In its sample, this clonotype was seen a few times. The genes are TRBV18 and TRBJ2-7, with D perhaps TRBD2 (5 bases). The V end was cut by 2 bases, the J end by 4 bases, with 15 bases between. From germline, CDR1 is KGHSH and CDR2 LQKENI. The CDR3 totals 15 residues. The DNA of the CDR3 is TGTGCCAGCTCACCAGCTTCTCGAGCGGCTTACGAGCAGTACTTC. Translating gives CASSPASRAAYEQYF.

The chain employs TRBV6-1 and TRBJ2-2; possibly TRBD1 or TRBD2 for D (5 bases each). Per germline, CDR1 MNHNS and CDR2 SASEGT. There are 16 residues in the CDR3. Trimming removed 6 bases from V and 5 bases from J, with 19 bases in between. CDR3 bases: TGTGCCAGCAGGGGACGGCTGACAGTCTGGACCGGGGAGCTGTTTTTT. This sequence encodes CASRGRLTVWTGELFF.

This rearrangement joins TRBV7-8 to TRBJ2-7; D is perhaps TRBD2 (5 bases). The germline gives CDR1 SGHVS, CDR2 FQNEAQ. The CDR3 runs to 13 residues. V was pared by 5 bases and J by 2 bases, with 10 bases between. The DNA of the CDR3 is TGTGCCAGCAGCCCGAGGGCTGCCTACGAGCAGTACTTC. As protein: CASSPRAAYEQYF.

This clonotype has ten or more counts. The V call is TRBV9, the J call TRBJ1-2; D not resolved. The germline V gene encodes CDR1 SGDLS and CDR2 YYNGEE. V shed 2 bases and J shed 7 bases, with 9 bases lying between them. The CDR3 covers 12 residues. For the CDR3, the DNA is TGTGCCAGCAGCGTCACCGGACGTGGCTACACCTTC. Translating it yields CASSVTGRGYTF.

At least ten counts were recorded for this clonotype. The rearrangement joins TRBV28 to TRBJ1-4, with 7 nucleotides matching TRBD1. Looked up from germline, CDR1 is MDHEN and CDR2 is SYDVKM. Losses at the gene ends were 5 bases for V and 4 bases for J; bases not matched to a gene: 10. The CDR3 extends over 16 amino acids. The CDR3 sequence is CASSLQGVQGNEKLFF. The CDR3 coding sequence is TGTGCCAGCAGTCTCCAGGGGGTTCAGGGTAATGAAAAACTGTTTTTT.

Points on this clonotype: A much larger clone is a single base away; this may be a read error. The genes are TRBV6-5 and TRBJ1-6, with D unclear. The germline CDR1 and CDR2 sequences are MNHEY and SVGAGI. The CDR3 has 16 residues. CDR3 region: CANSSRETRINSPLHF. The CDR3 bases are TGTGCCAACAGTTCACGGGAAACGCGGATTAATTCACCCCTCCACTTT.

This clonotype was observed at least ten times. The rearrangement links TRBV27 to TRBJ2-3; 9 nucleotides agree with TRBD1. CDR3 length: 15 residues. J lost 3 bases, V lost 5 bases, and 6 bases had no gene match. CDR1 MNHEY and CDR2 SMNVEV come from the germline V gene (reference sequence). The CDR3 DNA sequence: TGTGCCAGCAGTAACAGCGGGACAGGGACAGATACGCAGTATTTT. Amino acids: CASSNSGTGTDTQYF.

V gene TRBV6-5 combines with J gene TRBJ1-6, with D possibly TRBD1 on 6 matching bases. CDR3 length: 15 amino acids. Germline V CDR1 and CDR2: MNHEY, SVGAGI. V lost 2 bases, J lost 10 bases, and 15 bases lay in between. As DNA, the CDR3 is TGTGCCAGCAGTTACCTACAGGGTGGAGGGTCACCCCTCCACTTT. It yields the protein CASSYLQGGGSPLHF.

This clonotype appeared many times. CDR3 loop: CSAASRRGDTYEQYF. CDR3 nucleotide sequence: TGCAGTGCGGCCTCCAGGAGGGGGGACACCTACGAGCAGTACTTC. The chain carries TRBV20-1 and TRBJ2-7, with D perhaps TRBD1 or TRBD2 (6 bases each). Germline V CDR1 and CDR2: DFQATT, SNEGSKA (reference sequence). The germline V and J ends were trimmed by 6 bases and 2 bases, with 20 bases remaining between them. This CDR3 spans 15 amino acids.

This clonotype was seen only a few times. The J gene is TRBJ2-7, the V gene TRBV12-3 or TRBV12-4, with D hard to call. With 2 bases removed from V and 5 bases from J, the gap between germline ends came to 10 bases. The length of the CDR3 is 13 residues. CDR3: CASSLSTPHEQYF. CDR3 nucleotides: TGTGCCAGCAGTTTAAGTACCCCCCACGAGCAGTACTTC.

On this clonotype itself: Since a much larger clone is just one base distant, this may be a read error. The chain has TRBV5-1 and TRBJ2-1; D gene ambiguous. Germline V gene data show CDR1 as SGHRS and CDR2 as YFSETQ. This CDR3 is built from 15 residues. CDR3 loop: CASSKGGKNYNERFF. CDR3 bases: TGCGCCAGCAGCAAAGGTGGAAAAAACTACAATGAGCGGTTCTTC. Filled out from reference TRBV5-1 and TRBJ2-1, the complete variable domain reads KAGVTQTPRYLIKTRGQQVTLSCSPISGHRSVSWYQQTPGQGLQFLFEYFSETQRNKGNFPGRFSGRQFSNSRSEMNVSTLELGDSALYLCASSKGGKNYNERFFGPGTRLTVL.